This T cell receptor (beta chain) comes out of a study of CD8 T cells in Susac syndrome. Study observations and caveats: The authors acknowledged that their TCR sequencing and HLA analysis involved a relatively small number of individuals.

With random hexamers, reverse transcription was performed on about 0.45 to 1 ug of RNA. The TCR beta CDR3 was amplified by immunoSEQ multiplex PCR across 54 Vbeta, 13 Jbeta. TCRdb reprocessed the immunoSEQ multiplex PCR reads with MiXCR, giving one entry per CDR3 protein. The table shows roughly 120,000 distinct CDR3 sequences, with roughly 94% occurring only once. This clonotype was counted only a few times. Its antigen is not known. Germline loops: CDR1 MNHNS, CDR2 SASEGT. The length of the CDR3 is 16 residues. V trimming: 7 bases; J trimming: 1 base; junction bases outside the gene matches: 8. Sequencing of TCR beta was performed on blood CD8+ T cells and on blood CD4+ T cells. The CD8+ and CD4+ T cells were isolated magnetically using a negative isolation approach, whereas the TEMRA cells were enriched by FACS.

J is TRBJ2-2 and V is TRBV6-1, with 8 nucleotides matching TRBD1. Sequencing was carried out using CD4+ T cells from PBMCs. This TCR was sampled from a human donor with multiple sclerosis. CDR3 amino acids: CASILTGALNTGELFF. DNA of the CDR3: TGTGCCAGCATCTTGACAGGGGCTCTGAACACCGGGGAGCTGTTTTTT.